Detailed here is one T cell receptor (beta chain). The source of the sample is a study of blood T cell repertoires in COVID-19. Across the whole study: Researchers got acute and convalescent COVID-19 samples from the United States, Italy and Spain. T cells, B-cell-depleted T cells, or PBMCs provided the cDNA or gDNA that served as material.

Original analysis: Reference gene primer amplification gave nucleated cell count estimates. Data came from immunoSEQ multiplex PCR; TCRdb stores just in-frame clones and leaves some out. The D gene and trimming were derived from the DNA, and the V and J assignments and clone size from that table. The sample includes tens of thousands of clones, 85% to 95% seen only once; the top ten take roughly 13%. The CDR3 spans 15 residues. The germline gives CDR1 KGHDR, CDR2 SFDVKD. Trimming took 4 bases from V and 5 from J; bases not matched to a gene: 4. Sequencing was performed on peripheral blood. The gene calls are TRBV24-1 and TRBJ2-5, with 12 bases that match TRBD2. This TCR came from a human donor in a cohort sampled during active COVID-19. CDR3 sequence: CATSERTSGMETQYF. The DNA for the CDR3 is TGTGCCACCAGTGAACGGACTAGCGGGATGGAGACCCAGTACTTC.